The clone carrying this T cell receptor (beta chain) was counted ten times or more. Its antigen is undetermined. Uncontrolled infection, other autoimmune disease, pregnancy and lactation each barred patients from inclusion. Diagnoses were made from clinical symptoms, serum measures (thyroxine and TRAb), thyroid ultrasound and orbital computed tomography. Amplification of TCR beta CDR3 regions was performed using RNA transcripts as template. An initial round of RT-PCR targeting the TCR CDR3 relied on the HTBI primer set. TCRdb processed the multiplex PCR reads anew with MiXCR; each CDR3 protein has one entry. The data show approximately 690,000 distinct CDR3 sequences, with roughly 15% seen just once and approximately 12% held by the top ten. The data are from a study of T cells in Graves' hyperthyroidism and ophthalmopathy. Whole-study results and caveats: In the analysis, a 13 V-J model separated ophthalmopathy from stable hyperthyroidism.

Between the trimmed V and J ends, which lost 3 bases and 3 bases, there was a span of 12 bases. This CDR3 spans 14 amino acids. CDR1 is MDHEN, CDR2 SYDVKM, per germline. V is TRBV28 and J is TRBJ2-7; D perhaps matches TRBD2 (6 bases). The specimen sequenced was blood. The receptor was isolated from a woman aged 50 to 65 with Graves' ophthalmopathy. CDR3 amino acids: CASSFLAGLYEQYF. DNA of the CDR3: TGTGCCAGCAGTTTTTTGGCGGGACTCTACGAGCAGTACTTC. Full variable domain (missing parts from reference TRBV28 and TRBJ2-7): DVKVTQSSRYLVKRTGEKVFLECVQDMDHENMFWYRQDPGLGLRLIYFSYDVKMKEKGDIPEGYSVSREKKERFSLILESASTNQTSMYLCASSFLAGLYEQYFGPGTRLTVT.